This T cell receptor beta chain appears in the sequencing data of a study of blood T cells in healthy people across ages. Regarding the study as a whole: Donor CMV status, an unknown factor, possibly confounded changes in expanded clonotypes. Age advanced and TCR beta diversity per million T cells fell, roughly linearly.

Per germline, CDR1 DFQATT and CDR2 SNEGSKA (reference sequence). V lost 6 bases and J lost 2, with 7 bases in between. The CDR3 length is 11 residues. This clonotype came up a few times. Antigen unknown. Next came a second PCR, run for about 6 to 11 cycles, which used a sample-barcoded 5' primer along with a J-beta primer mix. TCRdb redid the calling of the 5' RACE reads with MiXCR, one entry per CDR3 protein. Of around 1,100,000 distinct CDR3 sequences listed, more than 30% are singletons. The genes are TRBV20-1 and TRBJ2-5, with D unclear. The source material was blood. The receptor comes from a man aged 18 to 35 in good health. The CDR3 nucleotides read TGCAGTGCACAAAAGCAAGAGACCCAGTACTTC. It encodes CSAQKQETQYF.